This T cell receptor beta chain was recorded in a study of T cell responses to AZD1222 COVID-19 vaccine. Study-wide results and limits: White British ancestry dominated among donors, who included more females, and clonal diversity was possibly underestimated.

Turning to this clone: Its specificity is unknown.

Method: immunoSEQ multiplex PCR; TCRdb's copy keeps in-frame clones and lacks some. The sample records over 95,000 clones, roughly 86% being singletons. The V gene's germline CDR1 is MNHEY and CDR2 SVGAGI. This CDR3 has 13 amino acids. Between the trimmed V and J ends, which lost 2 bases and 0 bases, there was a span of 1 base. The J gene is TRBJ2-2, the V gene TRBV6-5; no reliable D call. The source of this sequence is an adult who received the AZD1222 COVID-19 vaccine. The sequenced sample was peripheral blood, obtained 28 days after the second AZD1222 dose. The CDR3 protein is CASSYPNTGELFF. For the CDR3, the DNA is TGTGCCAGCAGTTACCCGAACACCGGGGAGCTGTTTTTT.